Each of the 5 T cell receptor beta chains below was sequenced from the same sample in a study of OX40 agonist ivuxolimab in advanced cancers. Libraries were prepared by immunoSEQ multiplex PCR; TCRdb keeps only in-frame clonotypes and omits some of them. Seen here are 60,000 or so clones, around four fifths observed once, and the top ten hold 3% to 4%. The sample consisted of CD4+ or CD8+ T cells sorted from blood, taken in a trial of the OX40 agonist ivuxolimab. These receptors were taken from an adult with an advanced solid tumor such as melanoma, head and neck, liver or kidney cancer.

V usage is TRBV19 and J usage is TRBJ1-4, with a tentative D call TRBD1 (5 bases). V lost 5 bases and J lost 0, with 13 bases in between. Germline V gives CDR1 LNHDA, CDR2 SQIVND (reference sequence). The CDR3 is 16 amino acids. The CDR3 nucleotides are TGTGCCAGTAGTCCCGACAGCTACGCAACTAATGAAAAACTGTTTTTT. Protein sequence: CASSPDSYATNEKLFF.

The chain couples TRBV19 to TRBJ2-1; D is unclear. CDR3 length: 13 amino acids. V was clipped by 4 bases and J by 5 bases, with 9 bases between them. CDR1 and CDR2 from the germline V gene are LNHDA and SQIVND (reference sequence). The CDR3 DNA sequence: TGTGCCAGTAGTAAAGACCAACACAATGAGCAGTTCTTC. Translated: CASSKDQHNEQFF.

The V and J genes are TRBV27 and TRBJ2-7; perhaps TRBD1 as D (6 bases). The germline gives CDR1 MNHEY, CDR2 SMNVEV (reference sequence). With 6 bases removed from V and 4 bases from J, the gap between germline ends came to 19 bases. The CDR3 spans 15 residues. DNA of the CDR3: TGTGCCAGCAGCTCTTCGGGACAAACTTTATACGAGCAGTACTTC. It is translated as CASSSSGQTLYEQYF.

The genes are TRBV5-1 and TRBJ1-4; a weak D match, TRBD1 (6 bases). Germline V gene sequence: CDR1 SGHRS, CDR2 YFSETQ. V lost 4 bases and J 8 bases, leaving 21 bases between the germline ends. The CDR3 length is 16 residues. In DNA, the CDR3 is TGCGCCAGCAGCCCCCTAGGGTGGGGGCTTGGAGAAAAACTGTTTTTT. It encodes CASSPLGWGLGEKLFF.

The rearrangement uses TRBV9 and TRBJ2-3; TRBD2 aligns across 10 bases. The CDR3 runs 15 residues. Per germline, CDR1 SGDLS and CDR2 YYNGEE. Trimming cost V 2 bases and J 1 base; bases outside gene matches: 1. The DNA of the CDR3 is TGTGCCAGCAGCGTCGGGACTAGCGGCACAGATACGCAGTATTTT. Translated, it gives CASSVGTSGTDTQYF.